One sample yielded the 10 T cell receptor beta chains listed below, sequenced in a study of blood T cell repertoires in COVID-19. This table comes from immunoSEQ multiplex PCR, and its TCRdb copy is limited to in-frame clones, with some not included. The top ten hold 2% to 2.5% of the sample, which has 220,000 or so clones, roughly 86% seen once. Sequencing used PBMCs or T cells enriched from blood (not recorded which). The receptor set was obtained from a woman aged 45-65 years who had recovered from COVID-19.

The chain combines TRBV2 with TRBJ2-3, with D hard to call. The CDR3 spans 14 residues. Germline V gene sequence: CDR1 SNHLY, CDR2 FYNNEI. Trimming removed 1 base at V and 2 bases at J, with 7 bases between. The CDR3 DNA follows: TGTGCCAGCAGTGAAGTTCTAGACACAGATACGCAGTATTTT. Protein: CASSEVLDTDTQYF. The whole variable domain, filled in from reference TRBV2 and TRBJ2-3, reads EPEVTQTPSHQVTQMGQEVILRCVPISNHLYFYWYRQILGQKVEFLVSFYNNEISEKSEIFDDQFSVERPDGSNFTLKIRSTKLEDSAMYFCASSEVLDTDTQYFGPGTRLTVL.

This chain connects TRBV11-2 to TRBJ1-6, with 8 bases aligning to TRBD1. CDR3 length equals 14 residues. V gave up 5 bases and J gave up 8 bases; unmatched junction bases: 5. The germline CDR1 and CDR2 sequences are SGHAT and FQNNGV. The CDR3 sequence is CASSLGQAYSPLHF. CDR3 bases: TGTGCCAGCAGCCTGGGACAGGCGTATTCACCCCTCCACTTT.

This chain uses TRBV3-1 (or the pseudogene TRBV3-2) with TRBJ1-1; D unclear. Trimming shortened V by 3 bases and J by 0 bases, and 14 bases separated the two germline ends. This CDR3 region has 16 residues. In germline, CDR1 is LGHDT, CDR2 YNNKEL (reference sequence). The CDR3 region is CASSHPGAPMNTEAFF. The CDR3 coding sequence is TGTGCCAGCAGCCATCCGGGAGCTCCCATGAACACTGAAGCTTTCTTT.

The J gene is TRBJ1-5, the V gene TRBV27, with D possibly being TRBD1 (5 bases). The CDR3 loop spans 14 amino acids. Germline CDR1 MNHEY, CDR2 SMNVEV (reference sequence). Trimming removed 6 bases from V and 0 bases from J, with 9 bases in between. The CDR3 nucleotides read TGTGCCAGCAGGACGACAGATAGCAATCAGCCCCAGCATTTT. Its protein is CASRTTDSNQPQHF.

The rearrangement uses TRBV27 and TRBJ2-3; D is undetermined. Germline-derived CDR1 and CDR2 are MNHEY and SMNVEV (reference sequence). Trimming removed 3 bases at V and 3 bases at J, with 13 bases between. The CDR3 extends over 15 amino acids. The CDR3 loop is CASSFGLRNTDTQYF. In DNA, the CDR3 is TGTGCCAGCAGTTTTGGGTTGAGGAATACAGATACGCAGTATTTT.

The chain carries TRBV7-9 and TRBJ1-1; 7 bases fit TRBD1. The CDR3 has 17 amino acids. V gave up 4 bases and J gave up 1 base; unmatched junction bases: 12. Germline V gene lookup returns CDR1 SEHNR and CDR2 FQNEAQ (reference sequence). The CDR3, as DNA: TGTGCCAGCAGCTCCCCACATAAGGGGGCGCCGAACACTGAAGCTTTCTTT. It codes for CASSSPHKGAPNTEAFF.

This chain links TRBV28 with TRBJ1-1; D possibly corresponds to TRBD1 (5 bases). The CDR3 extends over 15 amino acids. Looked up from germline, CDR1 is MDHEN and CDR2 is SYDVKM. Trimming took 7 bases from V and 3 from J, leaving 18 bases between them. The CDR3 nucleotides read TGTGCCAGCATGCCTCGTTTATGGGGGGACACTGAAGCTTTCTTT. It codes for CASMPRLWGDTEAFF.

The chain combines TRBV19 with TRBJ2-3, with 8 positions matching TRBD1. V lost 7 bases to trimming and J lost 5 bases; unmatched junction nucleotides: 14. The germline gives CDR1 LNHDA, CDR2 SQIVND (reference sequence). The CDR3 loop spans 16 amino acids. CDR3: CASTFNPRGLGDTQYF. The CDR3 region has the DNA TGTGCCAGTACCTTCAACCCCAGGGGGCTTGGAGATACGCAGTATTTT.

This chain joins TRBV20-1 and TRBJ1-1, with no clear D. The V and J ends lost 3 bases and 3 bases respectively, with 11 bases between them. This CDR3 is built from 13 residues. Germline V lookup: CDR1 DFQATT, CDR2 SNEGSKA (reference sequence). CDR3 in amino acids: CSASDQVDTEAFF. In nucleotides, the CDR3 is TGCAGTGCTAGTGATCAGGTCGACACTGAAGCTTTCTTT.

This clone was recorded only once. V gene TRBV5-1 combines with J gene TRBJ2-7, with D perhaps matching TRBD1 (7 bases). The V gene's germline CDR1 is SGHRS and CDR2 YFSETQ. Trimming removed 1 base from V and 3 bases from J, with 11 bases in between. This CDR3 contains 14 residues. In DNA form, the CDR3 reads TGCGCCAGCAGCTTGCGACAGGGAGGCTACGAGCAGTACTTC. Amino acid sequence: CASSLRQGGYEQYF.